A selection of T cell receptor beta chains follows, all from one sample in a study of radiotherapy plus CTLA-4 blockade in lung cancer. TCRdb keeps only in-frame clones here, not all; method: immunoSEQ multiplex PCR. This table holds roughly 48,000 clones, 82% found once. The sequencing used peripheral blood, collected from a patient treated with radiotherapy plus ipilimumab. Source of these receptors: a human donor with non-small cell lung cancer who had stable disease on radiotherapy plus ipilimumab. Both conserved end residues are part of each CDR3. A D gene is named only where the DNA matches it firmly. Not every row has a clone size; where given, it reads once, few, many or a size class.

v_gene: TRBV28
abundance: .
j_gene: TRBJ1-1
d_gene: .
CDR3aa: CASSLEVGRTEAFF
CDR3nt: TGTGCCAGCAGTTTAGAGGTGGGGCGCACTGAAGCTTTCTTT

v_gene: TRBV2
abundance: .
j_gene: TRBJ2-1
d_gene: TRBD2
CDR3aa: CASTRGLAGGVGEQFF
CDR3nt: TGTGCCAGCACCCGGGGACTAGCGGGGGGAGTTGGGGAGCAGTTCTTC

v_gene: TRBV2
abundance: .
j_gene: TRBJ2-7
d_gene: TRBD2
CDR3aa: CASSLTGTTYEQYF
CDR3nt: TGTGCCAGCAGTCTGACCGGGACTACTTACGAGCAGTACTTC

v_gene: TRBV7-2
abundance: .
j_gene: TRBJ2-1
d_gene: TRBD2
CDR3aa: CASSLGTSYNGQFF
CDR3nt: TGTGCCAGCAGCCTGGGGACTAGCTACAATGGGCAGTTCTTC

v_gene: TRBV6-5
abundance: .
j_gene: TRBJ2-7
d_gene: TRBD2
CDR3aa: CASSFTSTSGRREQYF
CDR3nt: TGTGCCAGCAGTTTTACGTCGACTAGCGGGAGGCGCGAGCAGTACTTC

v_gene: TRBV7-9
abundance: .
j_gene: TRBJ2-5
d_gene: .
CDR3aa: CASSAYREQETQYF
CDR3nt: TGTGCCAGCAGCGCCTACAGGGAACAAGAGACCCAGTACTTC

v_gene: TRBV9
abundance: .
j_gene: TRBJ1-2
d_gene: .
CDR3aa: CASSPSVGGDKSGYTF
CDR3nt: TGTGCCAGCAGCCCCTCGGTTGGGGGCGACAAGTCTGGCTACACCTTC

v_gene: TRBV6-4
abundance: .
j_gene: TRBJ2-4
d_gene: TRBD2
CDR3aa: CASIGVAGPKNIQYF
CDR3nt: TGTGCCAGCATAGGGGTAGCGGGACCCAAAAACATTCAGTACTTC

v_gene: TRBV6-5
abundance: .
j_gene: TRBJ2-5
d_gene: .
CDR3aa: CASSQRQDQETQYF
CDR3nt: TGTGCCAGCAGTCAAAGACAGGACCAAGAGACCCAGTACTTC

v_gene: TRBV10-3
abundance: .
j_gene: TRBJ2-4
d_gene: TRBD2
CDR3aa: CAISESAGGSNIQYF
CDR3nt: TGTGCCATCAGTGAGTCCGCGGGAGGGTCGAACATTCAGTACTTC

v_gene: TRBV11-2
abundance: few
j_gene: TRBJ2-7
d_gene: .
CDR3aa: CASSLGIEQYF
CDR3nt: TGTGCCAGCAGCTTAGGTATCGAGCAGTACTTC

v_gene: TRBV6-1
abundance: once
j_gene: TRBJ2-7
d_gene: TRBD1
CDR3aa: CASRRQGATYEQYF
CDR3nt: TGTGCCAGCAGGCGGCAGGGGGCTACCTACGAGCAGTACTTC

v_gene: TRBV9
abundance: .
j_gene: TRBJ2-4
d_gene: .
CDR3aa: CASSVAGQGGRDIQYF
CDR3nt: TGTGCCAGCAGCGTAGCAGGTCAGGGGGGCCGGGACATTCAGTACTTC

v_gene: TRBV9
abundance: .
j_gene: TRBJ1-1
d_gene: TRBD1
CDR3aa: CASSVGDRELRAEAFF
CDR3nt: TGTGCCAGCAGCGTAGGGGACAGGGAGTTAAGGGCTGAAGCTTTCTTT

v_gene: TRBV5-1
abundance: .
j_gene: TRBJ2-7
d_gene: TRBD1
CDR3aa: CASSSGQGTEQYF
CDR3nt: TGCGCCAGCAGCTCGGGACAGGGGACCGAGCAGTACTTC

v_gene: TRBV4-1
abundance: .
j_gene: TRBJ2-4
d_gene: .
CDR3aa: CASSQDGLGGRGMRQYF
CDR3nt: TGCGCCAGCAGCCAAGACGGGCTCGGGGGTAGAGGGATGAGACAGTACTTC

v_gene: TRBV4-1
abundance: .
j_gene: TRBJ2-1
d_gene: TRBD1
CDR3aa: CASSQVRGGDRGLENEQFF
CDR3nt: TGCGCCAGCAGCCAAGTTCGGGGTGGGGACAGGGGGTTGGAGAATGAGCAGTTCTTC

v_gene: TRBV7-2
abundance: few
j_gene: TRBJ1-1
d_gene: TRBD1
CDR3aa: CASSFQGANTEAFF
CDR3nt: TGTGCCAGCAGCTTTCAGGGGGCTAACACTGAAGCTTTCTTT

v_gene: TRBV19
abundance: once
j_gene: TRBJ2-1
d_gene: TRBD1
CDR3aa: CASTSDRGSYNEQFF
CDR3nt: TGTGCCAGTACCTCGGACAGGGGTTCCTACAATGAGCAGTTCTTC

v_gene: TRBV21-1
abundance: .
j_gene: TRBJ2-5
d_gene: .
CDR3aa: CANPGRLAGGPEETQYF
CDR3nt: TGTGCCAATCCAGGGAGACTAGCGGGAGGGCCGGAAGAGACCCAGTACTTC